This TCR beta chain was documented in a study of T cell responses to AZD1222 COVID-19 vaccine. The study, taken as a whole, reports: Spike-specific TCR breadth and depth grew following two AZD1222 doses.

Here immunoSEQ multiplex PCR was the method, and the copy in TCRdb shows in-frame clones only, minus some. The table has around 160,000 clones, about 92% seen once. Points on this clone: Its target is not known.

Per germline, CDR1 SGHVS and CDR2 FQNEAQ. The CDR3 runs 16 residues. The V and J ends lost 3 bases and 2 bases, in that order; junction bases with no gene match: 5. Second-dose timings of about 4 or about 12 weeks were pooled. This TCR came from an adult who received the AZD1222 COVID-19 vaccine. The starting material was peripheral blood, obtained 28 days after the second AZD1222 dose. The genes are TRBV7-8 and TRBJ2-1; 9 bases line up with TRBD2. CDR3: CASSLAAGGPYNEQFF. The CDR3 DNA reads as TGTGCCAGCAGCTTGGCGGCGGGGGGGCCCTACAATGAGCAGTTCTTC.